Detailed here is one T cell receptor beta chain. The data originate from a study of Ad26.COV2.S vaccination and SARS-CoV-2 variants. Treatment described: some 19 received Ad26.COV2.S at low or high dose, single or two shots; roughly five received placebo; per-sample allocation not given. The samples were gathered on day 63 after the first injection of vaccine or placebo. CDR1 is LNHDA and CDR2 is SQIVND in the germline V gene (reference sequence). V was trimmed by 9 bases and J by 4 bases, leaving 16 bases between them. This CDR3 has 13 amino acids. Sequenced by immunoSEQ multiplex PCR; TCRdb stores in-frame clones only, minus some. The data show hundreds of thousands of clones, about 93% seen once.

Sample: peripheral blood, taken in a trial of Ad26.COV2.S vaccine versus placebo. The genes are TRBV19 and TRBJ2-7; D is ambiguous. This clonotype originated in a person between 18 and 59 years old who received the Ad26.COV2.S COVID-19 vaccine or a placebo. The CDR3 region is CASAGNRGYEQYF. CDR3 bases: TGTGCCAGCGCAGGCAACCGAGGATACGAGCAGTACTTC.